The following is a T cell receptor (beta chain) sequence with its context. Its specific antigen is unknown. There are no base qualities to consult, and no much larger clone falls within one base. Receptors were amplified or captured by the immunoSEQ multiplex PCR assay. For the multiplex PCR, a mixture combining 60 forward primers for TCR Vbeta segments and 13 reverse primers for TCR Jbeta segments was used. A multiplex PCR assay on genomic DNA amplified the CDR3 region of rearranged TCR beta genes. The Illumina HiSeq System was used to sequence the amplified TCR beta libraries as 87-base-pair reads. The paper's data handling went like this. A later analysis tallied around 87 million unique TCR beta chains across the approximately 670 repertoires, and about 12 million of those chains were shared by two or more donors. Raw reads were error-corrected and collapsed into unique sequences with a nearest-neighbor algorithm that merged closely related sequences to remove PCR and sequencing errors. V, D and J gene segments were assigned by aligning CDR3 sequences to IMGT reference sequences. For a sequence to be retained, at least a six-nucleotide match to both a V gene segment and a J gene segment was required. Rearrangements were called productive when the CDR3 lacked stop codons and stayed in frame with V and J; all others were non-productive. CDR3 was defined by IMGT convention, running from the second conserved V-encoded cysteine to the conserved J-encoded phenylalanine. The earlier analysis of some 580 of the donors excluded any sequence lacking an unambiguous match to a single V gene segment. An earlier analysis of several hundred of the donors called V segments functional above 56.7% productive rearrangements and segregating when the between-donor standard deviation exceeded 5%. A statistical classification framework was built for diagnosing cytomegalovirus status from the catalog of TCR beta chain sequences. In a later analysis, TCR nucleotide sequences were compared against IMGT/GENE-DB human TR gene sequences so that V and J genes could be assigned. A later analysis assigned CDR3 sequences and most-parsimonious VDJ recombination scenarios with the TCRdist pipeline. In a later analysis, each TCR beta chain was defined by its CDR3 amino acid sequence together with its V-gene family, and reads without a unique V-gene family were excluded. To address suspected cross-contamination and a sequencing artifact, a later analysis removed 550 to 750 highly shared, low-generation-probability nucleotide sequences. A later analysis calculated a clonal expansion index for each public chain from normalized within-repertoire ranks of inferred template counts. In a later analysis, generation probabilities were computed using a VDJ recombination model fitted to out-of-frame rearrangements, and the results were checked against IGoR. In a later analysis, TCR-TCR, TCR-HLA and TCR-CMV co-occurrence was scored with hypergeometric tests, and a repertoire-size bias correction was applied to TCR pairs. False discovery rates were estimated in a later analysis by permuting HLA or CMV assignments 20 times. In a later analysis, co-occurring TCRs were grouped using DBSCAN, with TCRdist sequence similarity added in when clustering inside HLA-allele-positive subsets. Repertoires with fewer than 30,000 or more than 120,000 public chains, plus five repertoires with anomalous nucleotide sharing, were excluded from co-occurrence clustering. TCRdb re-hosts the immuneACCESS table, in-frame sequences only. Its copies lack some clones; in the studies checked, an unresolved V gene accounts for under half of them, and the cause for the rest is not known. V and J calls and clone size are copied from that table; D and trimming were computed from the DNA. This sample has around 86,000 clones in its table, and around 8% of those were observed once. The ten biggest clones cover 2.3% of the sample.

This specimen comes from a study of cytomegalovirus exposure and HLA in healthy donors (dated 2017 in TCRdb). Notes on the research overall: According to an earlier analysis of around 600 of the donors, 150 million to 200 million T cells yielded some 110 million unique TCR beta sequences and around 300 Gb of sequence data. Roughly 290 gigabases of sequencing data and 70 million to 100 million unique TCR sequences made up an early release that covered approximately 620 HLA-typed donors. Of the roughly 400 genotyped donors, roughly 85% fell in the genetic ancestry cluster associated with self-reported Caucasian donors. The study was designed to test whether signatures of past pathogen exposure could be identified by cataloging public T cell receptors. The T cell repertoires of 700 or so subjects were profiled by immunosequencing and related to cytomegalovirus serostatus. Along with the roughly 700-subject first cohort, a separate validation cohort of more than 90 different subjects was used. To predict cytomegalovirus infection status, the study combined high-throughput TCR immunosequencing, statistical association of individual TCRs with disease status, and machine learning. A later analysis re-examined previously published TCR beta repertoires from more than 600 donors and added high-resolution HLA genotyping to investigate patterns of TCR occurrence. Rather than using new phenotypic data, the later analysis identified candidate immune exposures from TCR beta sequences and from how often those sequences occurred across donors. In an earlier analysis of 500 to 650 of the donors, high-throughput TCR beta sequencing was used to judge whether each TCR beta V gene segment behaved as functional or pseudogenic. Donor age, sex, ethnicity and CMV serostatus were collected together with the repertoire data. A later genetic analysis used genome-wide SNP genotypes for about 55% of the 666 donors, treating that subset as a discovery cohort. Every repertoire in the discovery cohort had been generated on one and the same sequencing platform. Class I and class II HLA loci were covered by the typing at four-digit resolution. Typing coverage varied by locus: roughly 629-640 donors for A, B, C, DRB1 and DQB1; 500 to 550 for DQA1; more than 600 for DPA1; some 470 for DPB1. Because of strong linkage in the cohort, a handful of DR-DQ haplotypes were treated as single units for association and clustering. Among about 400 genotyped donors of the cohort, an average of roughly 230,000 unique TCR beta nucleotide sequences was sequenced per donor, of which about 18% were non-productive. Summary of the overall study and its limitations: In a later analysis, most CMV-associated TCR beta chains were found to appear HLA-restricted, with HLA associations seemingly driven largely by CMV exposure. A later analysis found that HLA-associated TCR beta chains were more clonally expanded and had lower generation probabilities than equally common non-associated chains. A few of the identified cytomegalovirus-associated TCR beta chains were confirmed in vitro to be specific for cytomegalovirus antigens. Specific HLA alleles were associated with over 15,000 TCR beta sequences at a false discovery rate of 0.05 in a later analysis. Because HLA typing was missing for some donors at each locus, association tests included only the typed subset. When HLA alleles, especially DR and DQ, strongly co-occurred, attributing TCR associations to individual alleles was difficult. In a later analysis, the rate of TCR association differed among HLA loci, with DRB1 alleles having the most associated TCRs and HLA-C alleles having the fewest. CMV serostatus was the only immune exposure information available for the cohort. The cohort was sequenced for TCR beta chains only, and without alpha or paired-chain data the features that could be detected were limited. A cluster of highly shared sequence variants was judged likely to represent a technical artifact of the sequencing pipeline. In both the original and validation cohorts, the classifier was reported to diagnose cytomegalovirus status with high specificity and sensitivity. A total of fewer than 200 TCR beta chains were listed by the study as associated with cytomegalovirus. It was suggested by the authors that the approach could potentially be generalized to other disease states and immunological phenotypes. A further reported finding was that TCR beta sequences accurately predicted the HLA-A and HLA-B alleles for most subjects in the first cohort. In an earlier analysis of some 540 of the donors, most TCR beta V segments appeared in productive rearrangements about 87% or about 30% of the time, broadly matching IMGT annotations. Correlated functional status among segregating V segments might be attributable to linkage disequilibrium, but an unknown experimental factor could not be ruled out. V-gene and J-gene trimming of TCR beta chains was associated with a missense DCLRE1C variant in a later genetic analysis, and the association was replicated in an independent cohort. Roughly uniform sequencing depth across donors was assumed in presence/absence analyses, although this assumption may not hold. While some public TCRs were present in many individuals, most TCR sequences turned up only very rarely across donors. The 87-base-pair reads could not distinguish some IMGT-functional V segments, including TRBV6-2 and TRBV6-3, so those segments were excluded. In a later analysis, several top co-occurrence clusters were reported to appear linked to parvovirus B19, influenza, CMV and Epstein-Barr virus. Seventeen rarely observed V segments, including chromosome 9 orphons, were excluded from the earlier analysis of just under 600 of the donors because counts were too low. Compared with the 666-donor mean, donors in an Asian-associated ancestry cluster had fewer N-insertions in productive TCRs, according to a later genetic analysis.

The cohort comprised some 700 healthy bone marrow donors. At the time of sampling, all cohort members were nominally healthy, though unrecorded immune exposures were likely present. The donor tested CMV seronegative and was one of the 352 seronegative cohort members. A peripheral blood sample was collected from each donor, and TCR beta sequencing was performed on peripheral blood mononuclear cells. Genomic DNA extraction from the blood cell samples was performed with the Qiagen DNeasy Blood Extraction Kit. The CDR3 measures 14 amino acids from cysteine to phenylalanine. This entry keeps only the CDR3 DNA: 42 bases, framed from base 1. V is clipped by 1 base and J by 6 bases, and the sequence between their germline boundaries is 13 bases long. Per the germline V gene (reference sequence), LNHDA is the CDR1 and SQIVND is the CDR2.

This sequence uses TRBV19 and TRBJ2-7; the D region possibly corresponds to TRBD2 (5 bases align). Sequenced sample: PBMCs. The TCR was taken from a man aged 50-59 years in good health and CMV-seronegative. At the DNA level, the sequence is TGTGCCAGTAGTATAGTTGCCAGCCGGGGCGAGCAGTACTTC. Its protein reads: CASSIVASRGEQYF.